This T cell receptor (beta chain) emerged from a study of blood T cell repertoires in COVID-19. Unmatched junction bases numbered 8, after V lost 5 bases and J lost 7 bases. Germline-derived CDR1 and CDR2 are MGHRA and YSYEKL. The CDR3 runs to 16 residues. One Seattle source followed patients from active infection through their disease course. The protocol was immunoSEQ multiplex PCR, while the TCRdb copy is restricted to in-frame clones and leaves out a portion. The table has 180,000 or so clones, roughly 84% seen once. This clone has just one count. The sequence was obtained from a woman aged 40 to 50 with COVID-19, enrolled during active disease. The chain couples TRBV4-1 to TRBJ2-1, with 13 bases identical to TRBD2. The sample taken for sequencing was peripheral blood. The CDR3 spells CASSSRLAGGVNEQFF. CDR3 in DNA: TGCGCCAGCAGCTCGCGACTAGCGGGAGGAGTTAATGAGCAGTTCTTC.